The 9 T cell receptor beta chains listed next were all sequenced from one sample in a study of shared clonotypes between healthy human individuals. Clones were sequenced by immunoSEQ multiplex PCR, and TCRdb holds only the in-frame ones, with some missing. The sample carries over 2 million clones, approximately 95% recorded once. Sequenced: naive CD4+ T cells sorted from blood. Regarding subset: CD45RA+ positively selected. These receptors were collected from a young man in good health.

The rearrangement uses TRBV18 and TRBJ1-6; 7 bases are a match to TRBD1. CDR1 and CDR2 from the germline V gene are KGHSH and LQKENI. V dropped 10 bases and J dropped 7; count of bases not matched to a gene: 10. This CDR3 contains 14 residues. The CDR3 sequence: CANRETGSNSPLHF. The CDR3 bases are TGTGCCAACAGAGAGACAGGGAGCAATTCACCCCTCCACTTT.

The chain recombines TRBV4-1 with TRBJ2-1; 13 bases fit TRBD2. After removal of 1 base from V and 4 bases from J, the junction contained 4 bases not matched to a gene. Germline loops: CDR1 MGHRA, CDR2 YSYEKL. The CDR3 is made up of 17 amino acids. CDR3 protein: CASSQASTSGRYNEQFF. DNA for the CDR3: TGCGCCAGCAGCCAAGCCTCGACTAGCGGGAGGTACAATGAGCAGTTCTTC.

V gene TRBV6-5 combines with J gene TRBJ1-2; unclear D gene. V lost 2 bases, J lost 3 bases, and 10 bases lay in between. The CDR3 covers 14 residues. The germline CDR1 and CDR2 sequences are MNHEY and SVGAGI. The CDR3 spells CASSYDAAYYGYTF. As DNA, the CDR3 is TGTGCCAGCAGTTACGATGCCGCGTACTATGGCTACACCTTC.

The J gene is TRBJ1-2, the V gene TRBV5-1, with D hard to call. The V gene lost 0 bases and the J gene lost 4 bases, with 13 bases spanning the gap. The CDR3 is 15 residues long. In germline, CDR1 is SGHRS, CDR2 YFSETQ. The CDR3 coding sequence is TGCGCCAGCAGCTTGGCCGGACCGACCACCTATGGCTACACCTTC. Its protein product is CASSLAGPTTYGYTF. Based on the CDR3 plus reference TRBV5-1 and TRBJ1-2, the full variable domain is KAGVTQTPRYLIKTRGQQVTLSCSPISGHRSVSWYQQTPGQGLQFLFEYFSETQRNKGNFPGRFSGRQFSNSRSEMNVSTLELGDSALYLCASSLAGPTTYGYTFGSGTRLTVV.

V is TRBV30 and J is TRBJ2-1; D call uncertain. Germline V gives CDR1 GTSNPN, CDR2 SVGIG (reference sequence). CDR3 length: 12 residues. Trimming took off 2 bases at V and 8 bases at J, with 10 bases between the two ends. CDR3 amino acids: CAWSIFSYEQFF. CDR3 sequence (DNA): TGTGCCTGGAGTATATTTTCTTATGAGCAGTTCTTC.

CDR3 nucleotide sequence: TGTGCCAGCAGCCTCTTAGCGTTGGGCTCCTACGAGCAGTACTTC. Translation gives CASSLLALGSYEQYF. The chain links TRBV7-2 to TRBJ2-7, with D possibly matching TRBD2 (5 bases). The CDR3 length is 15 residues. Trimming pared 5 bases from V and 0 bases from J, leaving 14 bases between. Germline values: CDR1 SGHTA, CDR2 FQGNSA.

As for this clone: Other nucleotide sequences in the sample specify the same CDR3. CDR3 coding DNA: TGTGCCAGCAGTGAAGGGGGGGTAGGGAACACTGAAGCTTTCTTT. It specifies CASSEGGVGNTEAFF. V and J are TRBV6-1 and TRBJ1-1; weak D call: TRBD1 (5 bases). Looked up from germline, CDR1 is MNHNS and CDR2 is SASEGT. The V end lost 1 base, the J end lost 1 base, and 10 bases lay between the germline ends. There are 15 residues in the CDR3.

In DNA form, the CDR3 reads TGTGCCAGCAGTGACCTGCAGGGGGCGAGGGAGACCCAGTACTTC. It encodes CASSDLQGARETQYF. The V gene is TRBV25-1, the J gene TRBJ2-5; 8 bases are a match to TRBD1. V lost 3 bases, J lost 5 bases, and 8 bases stayed unmatched. CDR3 length equals 15 residues. The germline V gene has CDR1 MGHDK and CDR2 SYGVNS.

The V gene is TRBV11-2, the J gene TRBJ2-1; the D gene is possibly TRBD2 (5 bases). The CDR3 is made up of 14 amino acids. Germline V CDR1 and CDR2: SGHAT, FQNNGV. The ends were cut back, 3 bases at V and 4 bases at J, with 10 bases in the middle. CDR3 sequence reads: CASSLETGYNEQFF. CDR3 sequence (DNA): TGTGCCAGCAGCTTGGAGACGGGGTACAATGAGCAGTTCTTC.